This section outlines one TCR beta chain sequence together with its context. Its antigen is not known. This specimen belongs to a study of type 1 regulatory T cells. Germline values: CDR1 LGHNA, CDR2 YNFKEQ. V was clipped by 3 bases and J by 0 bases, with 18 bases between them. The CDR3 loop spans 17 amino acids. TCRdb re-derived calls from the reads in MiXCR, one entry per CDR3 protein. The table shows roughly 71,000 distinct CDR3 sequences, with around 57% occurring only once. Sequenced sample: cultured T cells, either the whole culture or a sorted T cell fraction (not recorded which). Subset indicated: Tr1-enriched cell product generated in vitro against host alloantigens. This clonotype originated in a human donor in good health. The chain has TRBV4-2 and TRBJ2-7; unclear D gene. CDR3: CASSQTLWAESSYEQYF. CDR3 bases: TGTGCCAGCAGCCAGACCTTGTGGGCGGAAAGCTCCTACGAGCAGTACTTC.